These 24 T cell receptor beta chains were all obtained from the same sample, sequenced in a study of T cell responses to AZD1222 COVID-19 vaccine. Using immunoSEQ multiplex PCR, the repertoire was profiled, and TCRdb retains in-frame clones only, with some absent. The data contain 100,000 to 120,000 clones, more than 70% of them singletons. This specimen consisted of peripheral blood, obtained on day 0 of MenACWY control vaccination. All receptors derive from an adult in good health.

The chain joins TRBV24-1 to TRBJ2-3; 10 nucleotides match TRBD1. V lost 10 bases to trimming and J lost 4 bases; unmatched junction nucleotides: 4. CDR1 and CDR2 (germline): KGHDR, SFDVKD. The CDR3 loop spans 13 amino acids. CDR3 residues: CATMDRGADTQYF. DNA for the CDR3: TGTGCCACTATGGACAGGGGGGCAGATACGCAGTATTTT.

The chain employs TRBV19 and TRBJ1-2; 8 nucleotides agree with TRBD1. This CDR3 has 14 amino acids. Trimming removed 5 bases from V and 4 bases from J; junction bases left unmatched: 6. Germline CDR1 and CDR2: LNHDA and SQIVND (reference sequence). The CDR3 sequence is CASSHQGAFYGYTF. As DNA, the CDR3 is TGTGCCAGTAGTCACCAGGGGGCCTTCTATGGCTACACCTTC. Full variable domain (rest looked up from reference TRBV19 and TRBJ1-2): DGGITQSPKYLFRKEGQNVTLSCEQNLNHDAMYWYRQDPGQGLRLIYYSQIVNDFQKGDIAEGYSVSREKKESFPLTVTSAQKNPTAFYLCASSHQGAFYGYTFGSGTRLTVV.

This clone was seen a handful of times. Other DNA sequences of this sample code for an identical CDR3. V is TRBV5-1 and J is TRBJ1-2, with a tentative D call TRBD1 (6 bases). The CDR3 runs to 15 residues. The germline CDR1 and CDR2 sequences are SGHRS and YFSETQ. V lost 0 bases and J 4 bases, leaving 13 bases between the germline ends. Written as DNA, the CDR3 is TGCGCCAGCAGCTTGGCGGGGGGCGCGGGCTATGGCTACACCTTC. Its translation: CASSLAGGAGYGYTF. The full variable domain, in which reference TRBV5-1 and TRBJ1-2 provide the parts outside the CDR3, is KAGVTQTPRYLIKTRGQQVTLSCSPISGHRSVSWYQQTPGQGLQFLFEYFSETQRNKGNFPGRFSGRQFSNSRSEMNVSTLELGDSALYLCASSLAGGAGYGYTFGSGTRLTVV.

The J gene is TRBJ2-1, the V gene TRBV7-3; D is uncertain. Germline loops: CDR1 SGHTA, CDR2 FQGTGA. There are 13 residues in the CDR3. V lost 3 bases and J lost 9, with 12 bases in between. Written as DNA, the CDR3 is TGTGCCAGCAGCTTGAGCCCCTTGGGTGAGCAGTTCTTC. It yields the protein CASSLSPLGEQFF.

The rearrangement uses TRBV3-1 (or the pseudogene TRBV3-2) and TRBJ2-7; 9 bases are a match to TRBD2. The CDR3 loop spans 15 amino acids. The ends lost 0 bases at V and 6 bases at J; junction bases unmatched: 6. Germline CDR1 reads LGHDT; CDR2 reads YNNKEL (reference sequence). In nucleotides, the CDR3 is TGTGCCAGCAGCCAAGATCCACTAGCGGGCGCCGAGCAGTACTTC. Protein sequence: CASSQDPLAGAEQYF.

The gene calls are TRBV9 and TRBJ2-3, with 7 positions matching TRBD1. V lost 3 bases to trimming and J lost 0 bases; unmatched junction nucleotides: 1. From germline, CDR1 is SGDLS and CDR2 YYNGEE. The CDR3 loop spans 14 amino acids. The CDR3 coding sequence is TGTGCCAGCAGCGCACAGGGGAGCACAGATACGCAGTATTTT. It encodes CASSAQGSTDTQYF.

This chain connects TRBV4-3 to TRBJ1-2, with TRBD1 matching 7 bases. V dropped 4 bases and J dropped 4; count of bases not matched to a gene: 3. The CDR3 runs 13 residues. From germline, CDR1 is LGHNA and CDR2 YSLEER. The CDR3, as DNA: TGCGCCAGCAGCCCAGGGGGAGGCTATGGCTACACCTTC. Encoded protein: CASSPGGGYGYTF.

This chain links TRBV28 with TRBJ2-1; D perhaps matches TRBD2 (5 bases). Germline CDR1 is MDHEN and CDR2 is SYDVKM. V was pared by 5 bases and J by 7 bases, with 9 bases between. The CDR3 has 12 amino acids. CDR3 nucleotide sequence: TGTGCCAGCAGTACGATAGCGAATGAGCAGTTCTTC. This sequence encodes CASSTIANEQFF.

J is TRBJ1-1 and V is TRBV6-5; D unclear. CDR3 length: 10 residues. V lost 2 bases to trimming and J lost 8 bases, with 3 bases between them. Germline V CDR1 and CDR2: MNHEY, SVGAGI. DNA of the CDR3: TGTGCCAGCAGTTACAAGGAAGCTTTCTTT. Protein product: CASSYKEAFF.

V and J are TRBV5-1 and TRBJ2-5; D possibly corresponds to TRBD1 (8 bases). CDR1 SGHRS and CDR2 YFSETQ come from the germline V gene. V shed 3 bases and J shed 1 base, with 22 bases lying between them. This CDR3 has 18 amino acids. The CDR3 here is CASSSGYGQGGGQETQYF. As DNA, the CDR3 is TGCGCCAGCAGCTCAGGATACGGACAGGGAGGGGGCCAAGAGACCCAGTACTTC.

This chain links TRBV21-1 with TRBJ1-5; TRBD1 is the table's D call, not checked against the DNA. TRBV21-1 is marked as a pseudogene. The CDR3 extends over 18 amino acids. Written as DNA, the CDR3 is TGTGCCAGCAGCAAAAGGACAGGGCAGTTTAATAGCAATCAGCCCCAGCATTTT. This gives the protein CASSKRTGQFNSNQPQHF.

A remark on this clone: This CDR3 is also generated by other DNA sequences in the sample. The chain carries TRBV19 and TRBJ1-4; D perhaps matches TRBD1 (5 bases). Germline assignment: CDR1 LNHDA and CDR2 SQIVND (reference sequence). V lost 4 bases and J lost 0, with 9 bases in between. This CDR3 spans 15 amino acids. CDR3 region: CASSTGTATNEKLFF. DNA of the CDR3: TGTGCCAGTAGTACCGGGACCGCAACTAATGAAAAACTGTTTTTT.

This chain links TRBV27 with TRBJ1-2, with 8 bases aligning to TRBD1. The CDR3 spans 15 residues. Trimming took 5 bases from V and 0 from J; bases not matched to a gene: 5. Germline loops: CDR1 MNHEY, CDR2 SMNVEV (reference sequence). CDR3 in amino acids: CASSRGQGANYGYTF. The CDR3, as DNA: TGTGCCAGCAGTCGCGGACAGGGCGCTAACTATGGCTACACCTTC.

V is TRBV9 and J is TRBJ1-6; 8 bases are shared with TRBD1. This CDR3 is built from 14 residues. With 2 bases clipped from V and 7 bases from J, the junction kept 2 bases outside the gene matches. CDR1 and CDR2 from the germline V gene are SGDLS and YYNGEE. For the CDR3, the DNA is TGTGCCAGCAGCGTTACAGGGGGAAATTCACCCCTCCACTTT. Translating it yields CASSVTGGNSPLHF.

CDR3 DNA: TGTGCCAGCAGCCAAGTATCGGGAAATAGCAATCAGCCCCAGCATTTT. As protein: CASSQVSGNSNQPQHF. The chain carries TRBV4-2 and TRBJ1-5; D ambiguous. Germline assignment: CDR1 LGHNA and CDR2 YNFKEQ. There are 16 residues in the CDR3. Trimming left V 1 base short and J 0 bases short, with 10 bases between.

This clone was recorded a few times. The gene calls are TRBV5-1 and TRBJ2-2; 7 nucleotides align to TRBD1. Germline V gene data show CDR1 as SGHRS and CDR2 as YFSETQ. CDR3 length equals 14 residues. Losses at the gene ends were 4 bases for V and 4 bases for J; bases not matched to a gene: 4. CDR3: CASSGTAGTGELFF. CDR3 DNA: TGCGCCAGCAGCGGGACAGCTGGCACCGGGGAGCTGTTTTTT.

The chain has TRBV7-8 and TRBJ2-6, with 7 bases identical to TRBD1. Germline CDR1 reads SGHVS; CDR2 reads FQNEAQ. V gave up 2 bases and J gave up 1 base; unmatched junction bases: 11. The CDR3 length is 19 residues. The CDR3 DNA sequence: TGTGCCAGCAGCTTAAGTGGTAGGGGGCGCAGGTCTGGGGCCAACGTCCTGACTTTC. Amino acids: CASSLSGRGRRSGANVLTF.

The chain is built from TRBV5-1 and TRBJ2-3; TRBD1 matches 7 bases. CDR3 length: 15 residues. CDR1 and CDR2 (germline): SGHRS, YFSETQ. V gave up 4 bases and J gave up 2 bases; unmatched junction bases: 7. The CDR3 loop reads CASSDRAGHTDTQYF. CDR3 sequence (DNA): TGCGCCAGCAGCGACAGGGCAGGGCACACAGATACGCAGTATTTT.

The rearrangement links TRBV1 to TRBJ2-2; TRBD1, the D gene given by the table, was not confirmed from the DNA. TRBV1 is a known pseudogene. This CDR3 contains 15 residues. The CDR3 is CTSSPGTSRTGELFF. CDR3 in DNA: TGCACCAGCAGCCCTGGGACAAGTCGCACCGGGGAGCTGTTTTTT.

The V gene is TRBV6-2 or TRBV6-3, the J gene TRBJ2-7; 7 bases are shared with TRBD1. The CDR3 consists of 13 residues. Germline V lookup: CDR1 MNHEY, CDR2 SVGEGT. With V trimmed by 2 bases and J by 5 bases, 3 bases remained unmatched. In DNA form, the CDR3 reads TGTGCCAGCAGTTACACCGACAGGGACGAGCAGTACTTC. This encodes CASSYTDRDEQYF.

This clone was seen only a few times. This chain links TRBV7-2 with TRBJ1-3; TRBD1 matches at 7 bases. Per germline, CDR1 SGHTA and CDR2 FQGNSA. CDR3 length: 17 amino acids. V dropped 1 base and J dropped 1; count of bases not matched to a gene: 7. The CDR3: CASSLGKGARSGNTIYF. CDR3 in DNA: TGTGCCAGCAGCTTAGGGAAGGGGGCGCGGTCTGGAAACACCATATATTTT.

The chain is built from TRBV30 and TRBJ2-2, with D hard to call. CDR1 and CDR2 (germline): GTSNPN, SVGIG (reference sequence). V lost 0 bases and J 7 bases, leaving 9 bases between the germline ends. CDR3 length: 13 residues. The CDR3 here is CAWSVHDSGELFF. CDR3 sequence (DNA): TGTGCCTGGAGTGTACATGATAGCGGGGAGCTGTTTTTT.

The V call is TRBV12-3 or TRBV12-4, the J call TRBJ1-5; D not certain. The CDR3 has 12 amino acids. Trimming left V 3 bases short and J 6 bases short, with 6 bases between. DNA of the CDR3: TGTGCCAGCAGTTTCGCGGGTCAGCCCCAGCATTTT. Amino acid sequence: CASSFAGQPQHF.

V usage is TRBV7-9 and J usage is TRBJ2-3, with D perhaps given as TRBD1 or TRBD2 (5 bases each). Germline CDR1 reads SEHNR; CDR2 reads FQNEAQ (reference sequence). This CDR3 spans 17 amino acids. The germline V and J ends were trimmed by 5 bases and 2 bases, with 20 bases remaining between them. Written as DNA, the CDR3 is TGTGCCAGCAGCAATGGACAAGGTAGCGCGTTCACAGATACGCAGTATTTT. This sequence encodes CASSNGQGSAFTDTQYF.